Given below is one TCR beta chain in context. Its cognate antigen is unknown. Time point indicated: after neoadjuvant nivolumab, at surgical resection. The data were obtained in a study of neoadjuvant anti-PD-1 for oral cavity cancer. In the study overall: Non-progressing patients received a fourth nivolumab dose near day 43, then surgery on days 50-56. General study findings and limits: Only three patients per response group were TCR-analyzed; validation needed.

The length of the CDR3 is 13 residues. The V gene end was trimmed by 6 bases and the J gene end by 0 bases; junction bases not matched to a gene: 1. In germline, CDR1 is SQVTM, CDR2 ANQGSEA. Produced via immunoSEQ multiplex PCR; TCRdb's table is partial and in-frame only. The sample records 14,000 or so clones, under 80% being singletons. The chain recombines TRBV29-1 with TRBJ2-2; TRBD1 aligns across 7 bases. Sample: PBMCs, taken after nivolumab (anti-PD-1) treatment. This TCR came from a person aged 35 to 85 with oral cavity squamous cell carcinoma. The CDR3 DNA reads as TGCAGCGTGGGACAGCCGAACACCGGGGAGCTGTTTTTT. Translated, it gives CSVGQPNTGELFF.